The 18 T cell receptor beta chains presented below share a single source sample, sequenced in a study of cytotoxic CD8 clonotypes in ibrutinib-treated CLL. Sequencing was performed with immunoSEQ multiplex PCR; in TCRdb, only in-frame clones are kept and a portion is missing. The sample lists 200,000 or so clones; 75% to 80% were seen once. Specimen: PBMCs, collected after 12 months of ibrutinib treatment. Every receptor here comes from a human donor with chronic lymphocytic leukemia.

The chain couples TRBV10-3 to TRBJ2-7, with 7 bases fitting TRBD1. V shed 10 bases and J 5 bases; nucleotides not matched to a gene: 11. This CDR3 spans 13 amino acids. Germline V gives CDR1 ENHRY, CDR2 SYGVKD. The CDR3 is CASRQGVTHEQYF. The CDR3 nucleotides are TGTGCCAGCAGACAGGGAGTAACCCACGAGCAGTACTTC.

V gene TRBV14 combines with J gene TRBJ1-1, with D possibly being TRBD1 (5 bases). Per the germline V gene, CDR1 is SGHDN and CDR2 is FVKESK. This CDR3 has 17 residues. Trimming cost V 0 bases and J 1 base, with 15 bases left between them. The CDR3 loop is CASSQDFWGYGNTEAFF. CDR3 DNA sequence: TGTGCCAGCAGCCAAGACTTCTGGGGGTACGGGAACACTGAAGCTTTCTTT.

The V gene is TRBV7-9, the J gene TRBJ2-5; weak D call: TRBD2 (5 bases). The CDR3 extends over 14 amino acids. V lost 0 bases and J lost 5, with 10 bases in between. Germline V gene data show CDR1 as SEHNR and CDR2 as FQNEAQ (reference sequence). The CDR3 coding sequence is TGTGCCAGCAGCTTAGCTGTTAGGAGGGAGACCCAGTACTTC. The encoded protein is CASSLAVRRETQYF.

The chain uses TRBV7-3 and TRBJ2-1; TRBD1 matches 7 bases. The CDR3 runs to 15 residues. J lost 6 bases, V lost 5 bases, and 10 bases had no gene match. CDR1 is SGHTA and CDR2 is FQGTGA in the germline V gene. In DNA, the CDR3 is TGTGCCAGCAGCCTACGGGGACAGATAAGCAATGAGCAGTTCTTC. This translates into CASSLRGQISNEQFF.

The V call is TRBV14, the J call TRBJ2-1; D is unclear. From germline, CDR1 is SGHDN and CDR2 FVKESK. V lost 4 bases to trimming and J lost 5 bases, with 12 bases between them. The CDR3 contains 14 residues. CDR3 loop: CASSPRLGNNEQFF. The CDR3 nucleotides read TGTGCCAGCAGCCCACGTCTAGGGAACAATGAGCAGTTCTTC.

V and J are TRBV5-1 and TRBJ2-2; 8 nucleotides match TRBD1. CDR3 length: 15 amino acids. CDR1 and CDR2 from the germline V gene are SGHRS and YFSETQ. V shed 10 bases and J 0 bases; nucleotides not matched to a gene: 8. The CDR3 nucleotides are TGCGCCGGGACAAAGGACAGGGCGAACACCGGGGAGCTGTTTTTT. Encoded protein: CAGTKDRANTGELFF.

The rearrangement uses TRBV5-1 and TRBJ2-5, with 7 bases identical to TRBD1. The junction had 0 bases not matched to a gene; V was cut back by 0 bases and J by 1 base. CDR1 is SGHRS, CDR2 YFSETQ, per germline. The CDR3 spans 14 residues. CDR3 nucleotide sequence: TGCGCCAGCAGCTTGGGACAGGGCCAAGAGACCCAGTACTTC. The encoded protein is CASSLGQGQETQYF.

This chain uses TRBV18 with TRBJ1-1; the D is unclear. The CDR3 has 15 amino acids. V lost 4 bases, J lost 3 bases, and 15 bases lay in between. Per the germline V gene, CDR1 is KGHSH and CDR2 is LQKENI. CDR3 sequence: CASSLSVSRDTEAFF. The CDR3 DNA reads TGTGCCAGCTCACTCTCCGTTTCCCGGGACACTGAAGCTTTCTTT.

The DNA of the CDR3 is TGTGCCAGCAGTGTACGGGAATTTGCGAGCTACACCTTC. This sequence encodes CASSVREFASYTF. This sequence joins TRBV6-1 and TRBJ1-2; no definite D call. The CDR3 runs 13 residues. The V gene lost 4 bases and the J gene lost 9 bases, with 15 bases spanning the gap. The germline CDR1 and CDR2 sequences are MNHNS and SASEGT.

CDR3 in amino acids: CASSPPAQGAGGELFF. CDR3 DNA: TGTGCCAGCAGTCCTCCGGCGCAGGGGGCTGGCGGGGAGCTGTTTTTT. V is TRBV2 and J is TRBJ2-2, with 8 bases fitting TRBD1. The CDR3 length is 16 residues. Germline trimming cut 5 bases from V and 7 bases from J; bases unmatched to any gene: 12. Germline V CDR1 and CDR2: SNHLY, FYNNEI.

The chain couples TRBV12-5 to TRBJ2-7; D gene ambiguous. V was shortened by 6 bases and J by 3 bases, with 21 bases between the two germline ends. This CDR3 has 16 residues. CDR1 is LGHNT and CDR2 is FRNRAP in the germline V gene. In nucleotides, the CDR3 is TGTGCTAGTGGCCCCGTCCGTCCCTACCCCTACTACGAGCAGTACTTC. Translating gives CASGPVRPYPYYEQYF.

The chain's CDR3 is CAWGYGETQYF. The CDR3 nucleotides are TGTGCCTGGGGATATGGGGAGACCCAGTACTTC. The chain combines TRBV30 with TRBJ2-5; D uncertain. Germline loops: CDR1 GTSNPN, CDR2 SVGIG (reference sequence). The CDR3 spans 11 residues. Between the trimmed V and J ends, which lost 5 bases and 5 bases, there was a span of 9 bases.

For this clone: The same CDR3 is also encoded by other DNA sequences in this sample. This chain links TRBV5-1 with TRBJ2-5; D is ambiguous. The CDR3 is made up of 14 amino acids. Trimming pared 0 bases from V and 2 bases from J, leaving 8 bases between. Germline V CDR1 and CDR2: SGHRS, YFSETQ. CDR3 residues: CASSLAQLQETQYF. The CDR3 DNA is TGCGCCAGCAGCTTGGCACAGCTTCAAGAGACCCAGTACTTC.

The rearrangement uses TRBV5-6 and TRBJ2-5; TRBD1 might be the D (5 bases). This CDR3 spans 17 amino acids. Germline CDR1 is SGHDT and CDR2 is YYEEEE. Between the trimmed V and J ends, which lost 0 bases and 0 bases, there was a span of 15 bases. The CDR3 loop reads CASSLEVPGPDQETQYF. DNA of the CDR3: TGTGCCAGCAGCTTGGAGGTCCCAGGGCCCGACCAAGAGACCCAGTACTTC.

This chain's CDR3 is CASSFIVAGSYEQYF. The DNA for the CDR3 is TGTGCCAGCAGTTTTATCGTCGCAGGCTCCTACGAGCAGTACTTC. The chain is built from TRBV27 and TRBJ2-7; D is ambiguous. V was trimmed by 3 bases and J by 0 bases, leaving 12 bases between them. Germline values: CDR1 MNHEY, CDR2 SMNVEV (reference sequence). The CDR3 is made up of 15 amino acids.

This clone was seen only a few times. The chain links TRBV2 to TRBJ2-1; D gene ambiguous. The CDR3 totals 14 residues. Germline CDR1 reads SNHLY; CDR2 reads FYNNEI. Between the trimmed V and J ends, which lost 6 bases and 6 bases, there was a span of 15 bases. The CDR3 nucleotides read TGTGCCAGCAGGGAAACAGATACCCCCAATGAGCAGTTCTTC. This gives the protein CASRETDTPNEQFF. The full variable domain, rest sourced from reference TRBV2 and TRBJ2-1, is EPEVTQTPSHQVTQMGQEVILRCVPISNHLYFYWYRQILGQKVEFLVSFYNNEISEKSEIFDDQFSVERPDGSNFTLKIRSTKLEDSAMYFCASRETDTPNEQFFGPGTRLTVL.

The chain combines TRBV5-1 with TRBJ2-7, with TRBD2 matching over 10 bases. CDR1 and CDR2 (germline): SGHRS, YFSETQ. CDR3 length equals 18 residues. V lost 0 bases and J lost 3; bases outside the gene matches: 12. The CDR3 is CASSLGQGRLAGYYEQYF. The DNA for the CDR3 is TGCGCCAGCAGCTTGGGACAAGGGAGACTAGCGGGCTACTACGAGCAGTACTTC. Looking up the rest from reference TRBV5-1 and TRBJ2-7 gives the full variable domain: KAGVTQTPRYLIKTRGQQVTLSCSPISGHRSVSWYQQTPGQGLQFLFEYFSETQRNKGNFPGRFSGRQFSNSRSEMNVSTLELGDSALYLCASSLGQGRLAGYYEQYFGPGTRLTVT.

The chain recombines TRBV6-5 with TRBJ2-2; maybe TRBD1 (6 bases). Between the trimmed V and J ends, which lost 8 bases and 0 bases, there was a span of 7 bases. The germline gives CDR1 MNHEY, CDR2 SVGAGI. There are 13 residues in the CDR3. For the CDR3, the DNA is TGTGCCAGCGGACAGCCGAACACCGGGGAGCTGTTTTTT. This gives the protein CASGQPNTGELFF.